This T cell receptor beta chain was captured by sequencing in a study of vaccination and CD4 T cells after COVID-19. About this clonotype itself: The antigen is not known.

Oncomine TCR Beta short-read sequencing was applied to DNA from cultured CD4+ T cells. Using the QIAamp micro DNA kit, genomic DNA was extracted from the CD4+ T cells that had been cultured. TCRdb reprocessed the PCR reads with MiXCR, giving one entry per CDR3 protein. The table has under 25,000 distinct CDR3 sequences, under 70% seen once. Trimming removed 6 bases at V and 3 bases at J, with 9 bases between. This CDR3 has 13 residues. Germline V gene sequence: CDR1 MNHNS, CDR2 SASEGT. Treatment in this sample: roughly 10-day PBMC culture with coronavirus spike peptide pools or control peptides (ViraFEST assay).

The chain has TRBV6-1 and TRBJ1-5; D not resolved. The TCR sequence derives from a human donor who had recovered from COVID-19. Input material: CD4+ T cells from blood, cultured in vitro. The CDR3 DNA reads TGTGCCAGCAGCCGGCACAACAATCAGCCCCAGCATTTT. Amino acids: CASSRHNNQPQHF.